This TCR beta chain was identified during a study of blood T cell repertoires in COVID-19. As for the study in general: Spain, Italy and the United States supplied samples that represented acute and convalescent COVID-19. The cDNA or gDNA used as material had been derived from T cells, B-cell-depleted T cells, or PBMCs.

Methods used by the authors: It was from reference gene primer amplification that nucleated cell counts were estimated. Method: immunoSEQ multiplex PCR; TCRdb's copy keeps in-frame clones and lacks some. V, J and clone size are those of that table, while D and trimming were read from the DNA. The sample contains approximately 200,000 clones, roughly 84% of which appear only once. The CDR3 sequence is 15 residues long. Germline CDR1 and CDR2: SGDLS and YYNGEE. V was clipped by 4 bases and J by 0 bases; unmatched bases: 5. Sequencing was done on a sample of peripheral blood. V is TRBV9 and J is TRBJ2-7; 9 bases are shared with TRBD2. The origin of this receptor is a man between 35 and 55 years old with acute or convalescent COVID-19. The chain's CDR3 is CASSISGGSSYEQYF. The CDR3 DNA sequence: TGTGCCAGCAGCATTAGCGGGGGAAGCTCCTACGAGCAGTACTTC.